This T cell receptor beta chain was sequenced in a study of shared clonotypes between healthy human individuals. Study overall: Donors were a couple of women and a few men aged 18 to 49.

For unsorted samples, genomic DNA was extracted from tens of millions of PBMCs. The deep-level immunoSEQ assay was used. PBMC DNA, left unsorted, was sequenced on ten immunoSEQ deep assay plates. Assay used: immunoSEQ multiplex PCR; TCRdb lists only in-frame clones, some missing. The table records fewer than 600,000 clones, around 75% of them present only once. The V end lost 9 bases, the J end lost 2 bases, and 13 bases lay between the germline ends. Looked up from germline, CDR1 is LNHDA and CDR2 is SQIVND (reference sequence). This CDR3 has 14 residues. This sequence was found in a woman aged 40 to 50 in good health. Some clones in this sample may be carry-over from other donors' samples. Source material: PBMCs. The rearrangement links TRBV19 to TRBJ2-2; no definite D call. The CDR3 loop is CASSVWDNTGELFF. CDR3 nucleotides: TGTGCCAGCTCGGTTTGGGATAACACCGGGGAGCTGTTTTTT.